This T cell receptor beta chain was sequenced in a study of T cell responses to AZD1222 COVID-19 vaccine. Method: immunoSEQ multiplex PCR; TCRdb's copy keeps in-frame clones and lacks some. Of about 93,000 clones listed, 89% were seen once; the top ten hold roughly 2.8%. In the case of this clone: What it binds is not known.

Whole-study results and caveats: Dominant CD4 TCR responses targeted spike regions 160-218 and 743-854. Baseline seropositives among AZD1222 recipients totaled only 5 to 7. White British donors predominated, females outnumbered males, and clonal diversity was possibly underestimated. After two AZD1222 doses, spike-specific TCR breadth and depth rose versus day 0.

The CDR3 is 14 residues long. Germline CDR1 and CDR2: SGHVS and FQNEAQ. The ends lost 4 bases at V and 7 bases at J; junction bases unmatched: 2. This sequence originates from an adult in good health. The source material was peripheral blood, sampled on day 0 of MenACWY control vaccination. This chain uses TRBV7-8 with TRBJ1-6, with 9 bases lining up with TRBD1. In DNA, the CDR3 is TGTGCCAGCAGCTCCGGACAGGGGAATTCACCCCTCCACTTT. Encoded protein: CASSSGQGNSPLHF.